Many counts were recorded for the clone carrying this T cell receptor (beta chain). This table comes from immunoSEQ multiplex PCR, and its TCRdb copy is limited to in-frame clones, with some not included. The data show just over 250,000 clones, more than 90% seen once. After removal of 5 bases from V and 12 bases from J, the junction contained 8 bases not matched to a gene. This CDR3 spans 12 amino acids. Germline V lookup: CDR1 SGDLS, CDR2 YYNGEE. This specimen belongs to a study of blood T cell repertoires in COVID-19. Study summary: Sites in the United States, Italy and Spain provided acute and convalescent COVID-19 samples.

The chain carries TRBV9 and TRBJ2-1; TRBD2 agrees at 7 bases. The receptor comes from a person between 18 and 30 years old with COVID-19, enrolled during active disease. Sequencing input: peripheral blood. CDR3 protein: CASRGLGEGQFF. CDR3 sequence (DNA): TGTGCCAGCAGAGGTTTGGGGGAGGGGCAGTTCTTC.